The subject of this entry is one TCR beta chain. Its matching antigen is unknown. This sample is drawn from a study of shared clonotypes between healthy human individuals. Findings of the study overall: In general, naive subsets displayed greater estimated richness than memory subsets did.

Method: immunoSEQ multiplex PCR; TCRdb's copy keeps in-frame clones and lacks some. The repertoire holds some 2,500,000 clones, with 85% to 95% as singletons. Between the trimmed V and J ends, which lost 10 bases and 6 bases, there was a span of 16 bases. The CDR3 is 13 amino acids. CDR1 is MNHEY, CDR2 SMNVEV, per germline (reference sequence). This TCR derives from a man between 18 and 29 years old in good health. Some clones in this sample may be carry-over from other donors' samples. The chain employs TRBV27 and TRBJ1-5; tentative D call: TRBD1 (5 bases). Sequenced sample: naive CD4+ T cells from PBMCs. Subset given: CD45RA+ positively selected. The CDR3 sequence: CATRGGLGQPQHF. The CDR3 region has the DNA TGTGCCACCCGTGGGGGACTCGGTCAGCCCCAGCATTTT.